This TCR beta chain is from a study of patients and donors after allogeneic stem cell transplantation. One entry per CDR3 protein, called by TCRdb with MiXCR from the RT-PCR reads. The profile shows 150,000 or so distinct CDR3 sequences, approximately 25% of them singletons. The table lists this clonotype with a few counts. In germline, CDR1 is MGHDK, CDR2 SYGVNS. The length of the CDR3 is 16 residues. V dropped 4 bases and J dropped 4; count of bases not matched to a gene: 9. The rearrangement joins TRBV25-1 to TRBJ1-2, with 10 bases that match TRBD1. The source is a human donor who was either an allogeneic HSCT recipient or a stem cell or donor lymphocyte infusion donor (not recorded which). It is not recorded whose cells these are; they may come from a transplant donor. Sequenced: blood, either unsorted or a sorted T cell fraction (not recorded which). CDR3 in DNA: TGTGCCAGCAGTGGGGACAGGGGAGCCCCGGGCTATGGCTACACCTTC. Translating gives CASSGDRGAPGYGYTF.